This T cell receptor (beta chain) stems from a study of T cell repertoires in ileal Crohn's disease. The CDR3 covers 13 residues. CDR1 is SQVTM and CDR2 is ANQGSEA in the germline V gene. V dropped 5 bases and J dropped 5 bases, with 13 bases sitting between them. Documented time point: neoterminal ileum biopsy at postoperative endoscopy, about 6 months after surgery. Using immunoSEQ multiplex PCR, the repertoire was profiled, and TCRdb retains in-frame clones only, with some absent. The sample holds some 60,000 clones, 85% to 90% seen once. V usage is TRBV29-1 and J usage is TRBJ1-5; tentative D call: TRBD1 (6 bases). Material for sequencing was ileal tissue. The sequence came from an adult with Crohn's disease. CDR3 in DNA: TGCAGCGTTAGCAGGGGAAGCGATCAGCCCCAGCATTTT. Translated: CSVSRGSDQPQHF. Based on the CDR3 plus reference TRBV29-1 and TRBJ1-5, the full variable domain is SAVISQKPSRDICQRGTSLTIQCQVDSQVTMMFWYRQQPGQSLTLIATANQGSEATYESGFVIDKFPISRPNLTFSTLTVSNMSPEDSSIYLCSVSRGSDQPQHFGDGTRLSIL.